This passage covers 26 T cell receptor beta chains from one sample sequenced in a study of naive and memory T cell subsets (dated by TCRdb to about 2017). Library preparation was by UMI-ligation and nested PCR. These reads were obtained on an Illumina MiSeq. The beta constant-region primer was an equimolar mix of two oligonucleotides covering both TRBC1 and TRBC2. Four rounds of PCR, combining the SP2 primer with nested alpha and beta constant-region primers, were used to amplify the ligated cDNA. TCRdb trimmed the raw reads at Q25, called clones with MiXCR and kept productive beta chains. Each CDR3 protein gets just one entry, which takes the most common genes and DNA from the rows behind it. The sample table holds 130,000 to 150,000 distinct CDR3 sequences, of which roughly 22% were seen once. The top ten clonotypes cover 0.1% to 0.11% of the sample. The research as a whole found: A few larger clonotypes were present in naive repertoires, particularly the CD8 repertoires, and these clonotypes were possibly memory cells re-expressing CD45RA.

No antigen is known for these receptors. Input material: naive CD4+ T cells from blood. The intended sense of this specimen's cell subset or site label: naive T cells, CD45RA high CD27+. The receptors were gathered from a human donor in good health.

The chain has TRBV28 and TRBJ2-1, with 8 nucleotides matching TRBD2. With V trimmed by 6 bases and J by 1 base, 8 bases remained unmatched. CDR1 is MDHEN and CDR2 is SYDVKM in the germline V gene. The CDR3 spans 16 residues. CDR3 nucleotide sequence: TGTGCCAGCAGCCTCGGGGGGGTAGGGTCCTACAATGAGCAGTTCTTC. Protein: CASSLGGVGSYNEQFF.

This sequence joins TRBV27 and TRBJ2-1, with 10 bases lining up with TRBD2. J was trimmed by 4 bases and V by 5 bases; bases with no gene match: 2. This CDR3 spans 14 amino acids. The germline gives CDR1 MNHEY, CDR2 SMNVEV (reference sequence). The CDR3 is CASSSGREYNEQFF. In DNA, the CDR3 is TGTGCCAGCAGTAGCGGGAGGGAGTACAATGAGCAGTTCTTC.

This clonotype showed up many times. The chain links TRBV9 to TRBJ2-1; 13 bases are shared with TRBD2. The CDR3 totals 19 residues. The V gene end was trimmed by 4 bases and the J gene end by 0 bases; junction bases not matched to a gene: 10. Germline assignment: CDR1 SGDLS and CDR2 YYNGEE. DNA of the CDR3: TGTGCCAGCAGCCCTCCGTTTACTAGCGGGAGGGCCTCCTACAATGAGCAGTTCTTC. Its translation: CASSPPFTSGRASYNEQFF.

The gene calls are TRBV3-1 and TRBJ2-3, with D unclear. V gave up 1 base and J gave up 0 bases, with 5 bases separating them. Germline CDR1 is LGHDT and CDR2 is YNNKEL (reference sequence). The length of the CDR3 is 14 residues. The CDR3 is CASSQVVSTDTQYF. CDR3 nucleotide sequence: TGTGCCAGCAGCCAAGTTGTGAGCACAGATACGCAGTATTTT.

This sequence joins TRBV12-3 or TRBV12-4 and TRBJ1-5, with D unresolved. The germline V and J ends were trimmed by 4 bases and 7 bases, with 8 bases remaining between them. CDR3 length: 12 amino acids. For the CDR3, the DNA is TGTGCCAGCAGTTACGGACCACAGCCCCAGCATTTT. Amino acid sequence: CASSYGPQPQHF.

The chain links TRBV11-2 to TRBJ2-3, with D perhaps assigned TRBD1 or TRBD2 (5 bases each). Trimming removed 6 bases from V and 0 bases from J, with 16 bases in between. This CDR3 is 16 amino acids long. Germline CDR1 is SGHAT and CDR2 is FQNNGV. The CDR3 bases are TGTGCCAGCAGTTCAACGGGACGGATTAGCACAGATACGCAGTATTTT. Its translation: CASSSTGRISTDTQYF.

This clonotype was counted at least ten times. The chain combines TRBV6-6 with TRBJ2-1; D unresolved. The CDR3 has 15 amino acids. Between the trimmed V and J ends, which lost 5 bases and 2 bases, there was a span of 13 bases. CDR1 is MNHNY, CDR2 SVGAGI, per germline (reference sequence). This CDR3 is CASSPLDRAYNEQFF. CDR3 sequence (DNA): TGTGCCAGCAGTCCGCTAGACCGGGCCTACAATGAGCAGTTCTTC.

There are a few counts of this clonotype. The chain employs TRBV5-1 and TRBJ1-1; D gene unclear. Germline CDR1 reads SGHRS; CDR2 reads YFSETQ. The V end lost 1 base, the J end lost 1 base, and 11 bases lay between the germline ends. The length of the CDR3 is 15 residues. CDR3 sequence: CASSLMVTGNTEAFF. The CDR3 coding sequence is TGCGCCAGCAGCTTGATGGTAACGGGGAACACTGAAGCTTTCTTT.

This clonotype was detected many times. The genes are TRBV7-2 and TRBJ2-1; D is uncertain. V was shortened by 7 bases and J by 2 bases, with 12 bases between the two germline ends. From germline, CDR1 is SGHTA and CDR2 FQGNSA. This CDR3 contains 14 residues. The CDR3 region is CASKNVPTYNEQFF. As DNA, the CDR3 is TGTGCCAGCAAAAACGTTCCTACCTACAATGAGCAGTTCTTC.

CDR3 loop: CASSNPGTGFYEQYF. For the CDR3, the DNA is TGCGCCAGCAGCAACCCCGGGACAGGCTTCTACGAGCAGTACTTC. The rearrangement joins TRBV5-1 to TRBJ2-7, with 8 bases identical to TRBD1. Germline trimming cut 4 bases from V and 3 bases from J; bases unmatched to any gene: 9. CDR3 length: 15 amino acids. CDR1 is SGHRS and CDR2 is YFSETQ in the germline V gene.

This rearrangement joins TRBV7-8 to TRBJ1-1; perhaps TRBD1 as D (5 bases). V lost 2 bases and J 7 bases, leaving 20 bases between the germline ends. CDR3 length: 16 residues. CDR1 is SGHVS, CDR2 FQNEAQ, per germline. CDR3 protein: CASSLIKTVSTDEAFF. The CDR3 DNA reads TGTGCCAGCAGCTTAATAAAGACAGTTTCGACTGATGAAGCTTTCTTT.

The table lists this clonotype with a few counts. This sequence joins TRBV5-6 and TRBJ2-3; tentative D call: TRBD1 (6 bases). With 0 bases removed from V and 0 bases from J, the gap between germline ends came to 8 bases. This CDR3 contains 15 residues. CDR1 SGHDT and CDR2 YYEEEE come from the germline V gene. The CDR3 coding sequence is TGTGCCAGCAGCTTGGGACAGGCTAGCACAGATACGCAGTATTTT. This sequence encodes CASSLGQASTDTQYF. The whole variable domain, remainder taken from reference TRBV5-6 and TRBJ2-3, is DAGVTQSPTHLIKTRGQQVTLRCSPKSGHDTVSWYQQALGQGPQFIFQYYEEEERQRGNFPDRFSGHQFPNYSSELNVNALLLGDSALYLCASSLGQASTDTQYFGPGTRLTVL.

The chain recombines TRBV18 with TRBJ2-1, with a tentative D call TRBD1 (5 bases). V shed 0 bases and J shed 7 bases, with 7 bases lying between them. The CDR3 runs 13 residues. Germline loops: CDR1 KGHSH, CDR2 LQKENI. CDR3 loop: CASSPPGQNEQFF. The CDR3 nucleotides are TGTGCCAGCTCACCACCGGGGCAAAATGAGCAGTTCTTC.

The chain links TRBV14 to TRBJ2-3; D is unclear. The germline V and J ends were trimmed by 3 bases and 5 bases, with 6 bases remaining between them. The CDR3 is made up of 12 amino acids. The germline CDR1 and CDR2 sequences are SGHDN and FVKESK. The CDR3 sequence: CASSQEGDTQYF. DNA for the CDR3: TGTGCCAGCAGCCAGGAAGGAGATACGCAGTATTTT.

The chain joins TRBV27 to TRBJ1-4; the D is unclear. From germline, CDR1 is MNHEY and CDR2 SMNVEV (reference sequence). Trimming cost V 5 bases and J 11 bases, with 18 bases left between them. This CDR3 is built from 14 residues. The CDR3 spells CASSTPGLGWKLFF. The DNA of the CDR3 is TGTGCCAGCAGTACACCGGGCCTGGGATGGAAACTGTTTTTT.

The chain links TRBV7-2 to TRBJ2-1; 7 nucleotides match TRBD1. J lost 7 bases, V lost 1 base, and 4 bases had no gene match. The CDR3 consists of 14 residues. Germline V gives CDR1 SGHTA, CDR2 FQGNSA. This CDR3 reads CASSLGEQGNEQFF. For the CDR3, the DNA is TGTGCCAGCAGCTTAGGGGAACAGGGGAATGAGCAGTTCTTC.

V is TRBV7-2 and J is TRBJ1-6; 8 bases fit TRBD1. CDR1 is SGHTA, CDR2 FQGNSA, per germline. This CDR3 region has 14 residues. After removal of 4 bases from V and 10 bases from J, the junction contained 6 bases not matched to a gene. CDR3 residues: CASSSTGVQSPLHF. The CDR3, as DNA: TGTGCCAGCAGCTCGACAGGGGTACAATCACCCCTCCACTTT.

There are a few counts of this clonotype. The chain links TRBV18 to TRBJ2-4; D is unresolved. The V gene's germline CDR1 is KGHSH and CDR2 LQKENI. The CDR3 has 17 amino acids. V lost 3 bases, J lost 0 bases, and 15 bases lay in between. In nucleotides, the CDR3 is TGTGCCAGCTCACCCCCTGCCGGGTCACTAGCCAAAAACATTCAGTACTTC. It yields the protein CASSPPAGSLAKNIQYF. The full variable domain, in which reference TRBV18 and TRBJ2-4 provide the parts outside the CDR3, is NAGVMQNPRHLVRRRGQEARLRCSPMKGHSHVYWYRQLPEEGLKFMVYLQKENIIDESGMPKERFSAEFPKEGPSILRIQQVVRGDSAAYFCASSPPAGSLAKNIQYFGAGTRLSVL.

A few counts support this clonotype. The J gene is TRBJ2-1, the V gene TRBV4-2, with D perhaps TRBD1 (6 bases). This CDR3 has 16 amino acids. Germline V gives CDR1 LGHNA, CDR2 YNFKEQ. V was trimmed by 1 base and J by 1 base, leaving 11 bases between them. CDR3 loop: CASSQAPRGSYNEQFF. CDR3 coding DNA: TGTGCCAGCAGCCAAGCACCCAGGGGATCCTACAATGAGCAGTTCTTC.

This clonotype has just a few counts. This chain uses TRBV20-1 with TRBJ1-6, with D perhaps TRBD1 (6 bases). The V gene lost 3 bases and the J gene lost 5 bases, with 11 bases spanning the gap. The CDR3 contains 14 residues. Germline-derived CDR1 and CDR2 are DFQATT and SNEGSKA (reference sequence). In DNA form, the CDR3 reads TGCAGTGCTAGGACAGGAACCAATAATTCACCCCTCCACTTT. This sequence encodes CSARTGTNNSPLHF.

This clonotype was observed at least ten times. V is TRBV19 and J is TRBJ2-2, with a weak D call TRBD2 (5 bases). This CDR3 is 12 amino acids long. V lost 6 bases to trimming and J lost 7 bases, with 9 bases between them. Germline V gene lookup returns CDR1 LNHDA and CDR2 SQIVND (reference sequence). CDR3 protein: CASRRVDGELFF. In nucleotides, the CDR3 is TGTGCCAGTAGGAGGGTTGACGGGGAGCTGTTTTTT. The full variable domain, with the rest looked up from reference TRBV19 and TRBJ2-2, is DGGITQSPKYLFRKEGQNVTLSCEQNLNHDAMYWYRQDPGQGLRLIYYSQIVNDFQKGDIAEGYSVSREKKESFPLTVTSAQKNPTAFYLCASRRVDGELFFGEGSRLTVL.

This clonotype appeared a few times. This rearrangement joins TRBV29-1 to TRBJ2-1, with 12 bases identical to TRBD2. Trimming removed 5 bases from V and 7 bases from J; junction bases left unmatched: 6. CDR1 SQVTM and CDR2 ANQGSEA come from the germline V gene. CDR3 size: 14 residues. In DNA form, the CDR3 reads TGCAGCGTTCACGGACTAGCGGGGTTAAATGAGCAGTTCTTC. Amino acid sequence: CSVHGLAGLNEQFF.

The CDR3 here is CAWSVGQNYGYTF. The CDR3 nucleotides read TGTGCCTGGAGTGTAGGCCAGAACTATGGCTACACCTTC. The chain has TRBV30 and TRBJ1-2; D unclear. This CDR3 is 13 amino acids long. Trimming left V 0 bases short and J 2 bases short, with 7 bases between. Germline values: CDR1 GTSNPN, CDR2 SVGIG (reference sequence).

This clonotype was seen a few times. The chain is built from TRBV7-9 and TRBJ2-7; 8 bases line up with TRBD2. Germline CDR1 is SEHNR and CDR2 is FQNEAQ (reference sequence). The CDR3 has 17 residues. The J segment lost 2 bases and the V segment lost 3 bases, leaving 12 bases of the junction unmatched. The DNA for the CDR3 is TGTGCCAGCAGCTTCCCCATATCAGCGGGAGCCCCCTACGAGCAGTACTTC. Protein sequence: CASSFPISAGAPYEQYF.

The V call is TRBV7-2, the J call TRBJ2-3; D unclear. CDR3 size: 15 residues. CDR1 SGHTA and CDR2 FQGNSA come from the germline V gene. Trimming removed 5 bases from V and 3 bases from J, with 15 bases in between. CDR3 sequence: CASSTAGPGTDTQYF. The CDR3 DNA is TGTGCCAGCAGCACTGCCGGACCCGGGACAGATACGCAGTATTTT.

This clonotype was observed a handful of times. The J gene is TRBJ1-6, the V gene TRBV6-5; the D is unclear. The CDR3 extends over 14 amino acids. With 6 bases removed from V and 6 bases from J, the gap between germline ends came to 12 bases. Germline loops: CDR1 MNHEY, CDR2 SVGAGI. The CDR3 sequence: CASSSRQLNSPLHF. The CDR3 DNA reads TGTGCCAGCAGCTCGAGGCAGCTTAATTCACCCCTCCACTTT.